The TCR beta chain described here comes from a study of human T cells and chemical hapten exposure. Study in general: Patients got weekly scalp diphenylcyclopropenone doses over the approximately 24-week study. Study conclusions and caveats: The number of TCRs over 1 in 1000 frequency stayed unchanged after DPC.

With regard to this clonotype: Its antigen remains unidentified.

This CDR3 is 14 amino acids long. CDR1 SGDLS and CDR2 YYNGEE come from the germline V gene. V was trimmed by 0 bases and J by 7 bases, leaving 13 bases between them. TCRdb analysed the RACE reads with MiXCR anew, one entry per CDR3 protein. The table shows a few hundred thousand distinct CDR3 sequences, with 4.5% to 5.5% occurring only once. The time point here: pre-sensitization, week 0. Treatment of the sample: therapeutic diphenylcyclopropenone sensitization with weekly scalp DPC. The V call is TRBV9, the J call TRBJ1-1; D perhaps matches TRBD1 (6 bases). Source: whole blood, taken in connection with sensitization to the hapten diphenylcyclopropenone (DPC). The receptor's source is a woman aged 18-29 years with alopecia areata. Some clones in this sample may be carry-over from other donors' samples. The CDR3 nucleotides are TGTGCCAGCAGCGTAGAGAGGACAGCTGGTGAAGCTTTCTTT. It codes for CASSVERTAGEAFF.